This paragraph reports one T cell receptor (beta chain). This entry is derived from a study of blood T cell repertoires in COVID-19. Authors' methods: Amplification from reference gene primers served as the basis for estimated nucleated cell counts. Sequenced by immunoSEQ multiplex PCR; TCRdb stores in-frame clones only, minus some. D and trimming come from the DNA, and the V and J calls and clone size come from that table. The table shows about 170,000 clones, with around four fifths occurring only once. The CDR3 totals 14 residues. Germline trimming cut 2 bases from V and 4 bases from J; bases unmatched to any gene: 4. Germline CDR1 SGHTA, CDR2 FQGTGA.

This TCR derives from an elderly woman with COVID-19, enrolled during active disease. This chain links TRBV7-3 with TRBJ1-2; 7 nucleotides align to TRBD1. The specimen was peripheral blood. The DNA for the CDR3 is TGTGCCAGCAGCTTAGGAGGGGGCATCTATGGCTACACCTTC. Encoded protein: CASSLGGGIYGYTF.